One sample yielded the 17 T cell receptor beta chains listed below, sequenced in a study of blood T cell repertoires in COVID-19 (TCRdb year 2020). Library preparation used the immunoSEQ multiplex PCR assay. The table was pulled from immuneACCESS by TCRdb, which kept in-frame rearrangements only. Such tables lose some clones; where checked, under half of the loss comes from unresolved V genes, and the rest has no known cause. The sample contains around 170,000 clones, under 90% of them found a single time. The ten largest clones take up about 15% of the sample. The sequenced material came from peripheral blood. The receptors shown here come from a young man with active or convalescent COVID-19.

V usage is TRBV19 and J usage is TRBJ1-4; 7 bases are a match to TRBD1. CDR3 length equals 16 residues. Germline loops: CDR1 LNHDA, CDR2 SQIVND (reference sequence). J lost 8 bases, V lost 6 bases, and 15 bases had no gene match. The CDR3 reads CASSPGTAVLGEKLFF. Written as DNA, the CDR3 is TGTGCCAGTAGCCCCGGGACAGCCGTTTTAGGAGAAAAACTGTTTTTT.

The chain links TRBV4-1 to TRBJ1-2; 7 bases align to TRBD1. The CDR3 has 12 residues. Germline lookup yields CDR1 MGHRA and CDR2 YSYEKL. The V and J ends lost 5 bases and 10 bases, in that order; junction bases with no gene match: 7. This CDR3 is CASSWSGGSYTF. DNA for the CDR3: TGCGCCAGCAGCTGGTCAGGGGGTTCCTACACCTTC.

The chain has TRBV4-1 and TRBJ2-5; no firm D call. CDR3 length equals 13 residues. Germline V lookup: CDR1 MGHRA, CDR2 YSYEKL. V was clipped by 1 base and J by 5 bases, with 8 bases between them. The CDR3 loop reads CASSQAGMETQYF. The CDR3 DNA is TGCGCCAGCAGCCAAGCGGGTATGGAGACCCAGTACTTC.

The chain joins TRBV29-1 to TRBJ1-1; the D gene is possibly TRBD1 (5 bases). With 5 bases removed from V and 1 base from J, the gap between germline ends came to 8 bases. The CDR3 has 12 residues. Germline V lookup: CDR1 SQVTM, CDR2 ANQGSEA. As DNA, the CDR3 is TGCAGCGTTCCGGACAAGAACACTGAAGCTTTCTTT. This translates into CSVPDKNTEAFF.

The chain carries TRBV15 and TRBJ2-5; D perhaps matches TRBD2 (6 bases). The germline V and J ends were trimmed by 3 bases and 1 base, with 9 bases remaining between them. The CDR3 extends over 14 amino acids. Germline CDR1 is LNHNV and CDR2 is YYDKDF (reference sequence). The CDR3 is CATSSGGRQETQYF. In nucleotides, the CDR3 is TGTGCCACCAGCAGCGGGGGTCGCCAAGAGACCCAGTACTTC.

V and J are TRBV19 and TRBJ2-5; a weak D match, TRBD2 (5 bases). The CDR3 runs to 14 residues. Germline CDR1 LNHDA, CDR2 SQIVND (reference sequence). The ends were cut back, 3 bases at V and 1 base at J, with 9 bases in the middle. Here the CDR3 DNA reads TGTGCCAGTAGTATCTATGGACTCCAAGAGACCCAGTACTTC. Amino acids: CASSIYGLQETQYF.

The genes are TRBV19 and TRBJ1-4; D gene uncertain. The CDR3 sequence is 13 residues long. Per the germline V gene, CDR1 is LNHDA and CDR2 is SQIVND (reference sequence). Trimming pared 3 bases from V and 4 bases from J, leaving 6 bases between. CDR3 DNA: TGTGCCAGTAGTATGAAGCTTAATGAAAAACTGTTTTTT. Translation gives CASSMKLNEKLFF.

The gene calls are TRBV7-2 and TRBJ2-1; the match to TRBD1 covers 10 bases. The CDR3 sequence is 14 residues long. After removal of 7 bases from V and 5 bases from J, the junction contained 5 bases not matched to a gene. Per the germline V gene, CDR1 is SGHTA and CDR2 is FQGNSA. CDR3 nucleotide sequence: TGTGCCAGCAAAGGACAGGGGGATCACAATGAGCAGTTCTTC. It encodes CASKGQGDHNEQFF. The whole variable domain, remainder taken from reference TRBV7-2 and TRBJ2-1, is GAGVSQSPSNKVTEKGKDVELRCDPISGHTALYWYRQSLGQGLEFLIYFQGNSAPDKSGLPSDRFSAERTGGSVSTLTIQRTQQEDSAVYLCASKGQGDHNEQFFGPGTRLTVL.

This chain uses TRBV27 with TRBJ1-1; D may be TRBD1 (5 bases). Germline values: CDR1 MNHEY, CDR2 SMNVEV (reference sequence). CDR3 length equals 14 residues. V lost 2 bases and J lost 1, with 8 bases in between. This CDR3 reads CASSLQGRNTEAFF. The CDR3 DNA reads as TGTGCCAGCAGTTTACAGGGTCGGAACACTGAAGCTTTCTTT.

The chain has TRBV6-2 or TRBV6-3 and TRBJ2-3, with TRBD2 identical over 11 bases. V was clipped by 4 bases and J by 2 bases; unmatched bases: 5. The germline V gene has CDR1 MNHEY and CDR2 SVGEGT. This CDR3 is built from 16 residues. CDR3 nucleotides: TGTGCCAGCAGTTTCGGGACTAGCGGTCACACAGATACGCAGTATTTT. It is translated as CASSFGTSGHTDTQYF.

This clone appeared a few times. This chain uses TRBV19 with TRBJ1-2; no definite D call. The CDR3 has 10 amino acids. V was pared by 5 bases and J by 7 bases, with 5 bases between. Germline CDR1 is LNHDA and CDR2 is SQIVND (reference sequence). The CDR3 here is CASSGGGYTF. As DNA, the CDR3 is TGTGCCAGTAGTGGCGGTGGCTACACCTTC.

The DNA of the CDR3 is TGTGCCAGCAGTTACATGGCGGGGCACACAGATACGCAGTATTTT. As protein: CASSYMAGHTDTQYF. The chain combines TRBV6-2 or TRBV6-3 with TRBJ2-3, with D possibly matching TRBD2 (6 bases). V gave up 2 bases and J gave up 2 bases, with 11 bases separating them. This CDR3 is 15 amino acids long. Germline V gene data show CDR1 as MNHEY and CDR2 as SVGEGT.

The chain uses TRBV5-1 and TRBJ1-2; tentative D call: TRBD1 (6 bases). Germline CDR1 and CDR2: SGHRS and YFSETQ. The ends were cut back, 4 bases at V and 3 bases at J, with 16 bases in the middle. The CDR3 contains 15 residues. The CDR3 loop reads CASSPAFAGDYGYTF. The CDR3 bases are TGCGCCAGCAGCCCGGCTTTTGCAGGGGACTATGGCTACACCTTC.

This chain links TRBV2 with TRBJ2-2; 9 positions agree with TRBD1. CDR1 is SNHLY and CDR2 is FYNNEI in the germline V gene. Losses at the gene ends were 6 bases for V and 5 bases for J; bases not matched to a gene: 4. The CDR3 has 14 amino acids. CDR3 sequence: CASRTDRGTGELFF. CDR3 coding DNA: TGTGCCAGCAGGACCGACAGGGGGACCGGGGAGCTGTTTTTT.

This clone was counted a few times. The rearrangement links TRBV6-5 to TRBJ1-1; maybe TRBD1 (6 bases). The CDR3 sequence is 15 residues long. Germline CDR1 MNHEY, CDR2 SVGAGI. V gave up 2 bases and J gave up 4 bases, with 14 bases separating them. CDR3 sequence reads: CASSYSAGGVTEAFF. The CDR3 bases are TGTGCCAGCAGTTACAGTGCGGGGGGCGTCACTGAAGCTTTCTTT.

The rearrangement uses TRBV5-4 and TRBJ2-1; 7 nucleotides agree with TRBD1. The CDR3 runs to 17 residues. V trimming: 0 bases; J trimming: 0 bases; junction bases outside the gene matches: 6. Per the germline V gene, CDR1 is SGHNT and CDR2 is YYREEE (reference sequence). The CDR3 DNA reads TGTGCCAGCAGCTTGGGCCCGGGACAGTCCTCCTACAATGAGCAGTTCTTC. As protein: CASSLGPGQSSYNEQFF.

The chain couples TRBV27 to TRBJ1-1, with TRBD1 matching 7 bases. This CDR3 region has 13 residues. Per the germline V gene, CDR1 is MNHEY and CDR2 is SMNVEV (reference sequence). The junction had 1 base not matched to a gene; V was cut back by 0 bases and J by 6 bases. This CDR3 reads CASSLSGGPEAFF. The CDR3 bases are TGTGCCAGCAGTTTATCAGGGGGCCCTGAAGCTTTCTTT.